This T cell receptor (beta chain) was profiled in a study of blood T cell repertoires in COVID-19. Per the original methods: Estimation of nucleated cell counts was performed using reference gene primer amplification. Profiled with immunoSEQ multiplex PCR; TCRdb holds only in-frame clones, not every one. V and J calls and clone size follow that table, whereas D and trimming were derived from the DNA. The table lists roughly 160,000 clones, around 87% of them singletons. Seattle enrolled patients during active infection and tracked them longitudinally. This CDR3 has 11 residues. Germline V gene lookup returns CDR1 DFQATT and CDR2 SNEGSKA (reference sequence).

The chain joins TRBV20-1 to TRBJ1-2; the D is unclear. Sample: peripheral blood. The source of this sequence is a woman older than 75 with COVID-19, enrolled during active disease. The CDR3 loop reads CTLGSLYGYTF. The DNA of the CDR3 is TGCACCCTCGGTAGCCTATATGGCTACACCTTC.